Listed below are T cell receptor beta chains from one sample, sequenced in a study of blood T cell repertoires in COVID-19. The table came from immunoSEQ multiplex PCR; TCRdb's copy has only in-frame clones and leaves some out. The sample yields about 130,000 clones, more than 75% seen once. The sample taken for sequencing was peripheral blood. The receptors derive from a man aged 45-65 years with active COVID-19. The CDR3 runs from the conserved cysteine through the conserved F or W. A D gene is named only where the DNA matches it firmly. Part of the rows lack a size; the others show once, few, many or a class for expanded clones.

CDR3aa: CASSQGLAGVQFF; CDR3nt: TGTGCCAGCAGCCAGGGACTAGCGGGGGTGCAGTTCTTC; v_gene: TRBV11-3; j_gene: TRBJ2-1; abundance: -; d_gene: TRBD2
CDR3aa: CASTLSGGTEAFF; CDR3nt: TGTGCCAGCACCCTAAGCGGCGGGACTGAAGCTTTCTTT; v_gene: TRBV6-5; j_gene: TRBJ1-1; abundance: once; d_gene: -
CDR3aa: CASSLRDYKTQYF; CDR3nt: TGTGCCAGCAGCCTCCGGGACTATAAGACCCAGTACTTC; v_gene: TRBV12-3/TRBV12-4; j_gene: TRBJ2-5; abundance: -; d_gene: TRBD2
CDR3aa: CASSQDGSAGGYYNEQFF; CDR3nt: TGTGCCAGCAGCCAAGATGGGTCTGCGGGAGGGTACTACAATGAGCAGTTCTTC; v_gene: TRBV4-2; j_gene: TRBJ2-1; abundance: -; d_gene: TRBD2
CDR3aa: CASSGLAGVGETQYF; CDR3nt: TGTGCCAGCAGCGGGCTAGCGGGAGTGGGAGAGACCCAGTACTTC; v_gene: TRBV11-3; j_gene: TRBJ2-5; abundance: -; d_gene: TRBD2
CDR3aa: CASSSTGGGQPQHF; CDR3nt: TGTGCCAGTAGTTCTACAGGGGGAGGTCAGCCCCAGCATTTT; v_gene: TRBV19; j_gene: TRBJ1-5; abundance: once; d_gene: TRBD1
CDR3aa: CAWSGSGTARYQPQHF; CDR3nt: TGTGCCTGGAGTGGGTCGGGGACAGCCCGTTATCAGCCCCAGCATTTT; v_gene: TRBV30; j_gene: TRBJ1-5; abundance: -; d_gene: TRBD1
CDR3aa: CASISGGNTGELFF; CDR3nt: TGTGCCAGCATTTCAGGGGGGAACACCGGGGAGCTGTTTTTT; v_gene: TRBV2; j_gene: TRBJ2-2; abundance: -; d_gene: TRBD1
CDR3aa: CAISESRGASYTEAFF; CDR3nt: TGTGCCATCAGTGAATCCCGGGGGGCGAGTTACACTGAAGCTTTCTTT; v_gene: TRBV10-3; j_gene: TRBJ1-1; abundance: -; d_gene: -
CDR3aa: CASGLGGAGANVLTF; CDR3nt: TGTGCTAGTGGTTTAGGGGGGGCGGGGGCCAACGTCCTGACTTTC; v_gene: TRBV12-5; j_gene: TRBJ2-6; abundance: -; d_gene: -
CDR3aa: CASSESLRQQDYGYTF; CDR3nt: TGCGCCAGCAGTGAGTCCCTCAGACAGCAGGACTATGGCTACACCTTC; v_gene: TRBV10-2; j_gene: TRBJ1-2; abundance: -; d_gene: -
CDR3aa: CASSVGASGGAWLGTDTQYF; CDR3nt: TGTGCCAGCAGCGTAGGAGCTAGCGGGGGGGCCTGGTTAGGCACAGATACGCAGTATTTT; v_gene: TRBV9; j_gene: TRBJ2-3; abundance: once; d_gene: TRBD2
CDR3aa: CASDLGQGLTGELFF; CDR3nt: TGTGCCAGCGACCTGGGACAGGGCCTCACCGGGGAGCTGTTTTTT; v_gene: TRBV5-6; j_gene: TRBJ2-2; abundance: -; d_gene: TRBD1
CDR3aa: CASSLTRVPYEQYF; CDR3nt: TGTGCCAGCAGCTTGACTAGGGTCCCCTACGAGCAGTACTTC; v_gene: TRBV7-8; j_gene: TRBJ2-7; abundance: -; d_gene: -
CDR3aa: CASSLSAGTSGINEQFF; CDR3nt: TGTGCCAGCAGCCTATCCGCCGGGACTAGCGGGATCAATGAGCAGTTCTTC; v_gene: TRBV9; j_gene: TRBJ2-1; abundance: few; d_gene: TRBD2
CDR3aa: CATRQGSNTEAFF; CDR3nt: TGTGCCACCCGACAGGGGTCGAACACTGAAGCTTTCTTT; v_gene: TRBV10-3; j_gene: TRBJ1-1; abundance: -; d_gene: TRBD1
CDR3aa: CASSLWTGFSGNTIYF; CDR3nt: TGTGCCAGCAGCTTATGGACAGGTTTCTCTGGAAACACCATATATTTT; v_gene: TRBV7-9; j_gene: TRBJ1-3; abundance: few; d_gene: TRBD1
CDR3aa: CASSSLTGVTDTQYF; CDR3nt: TGTGCCAGTAGTTCTCTCACAGGGGTGACAGATACGCAGTATTTT; v_gene: TRBV19; j_gene: TRBJ2-3; abundance: few; d_gene: TRBD1
CDR3aa: CASSLGDREEKLFF; CDR3nt: TGCGCCAGCAGCCTTGGGGACAGGGAAGAAAAACTGTTTTTT; v_gene: TRBV4-1; j_gene: TRBJ1-4; abundance: few; d_gene: TRBD1
CDR3aa: CASSLTSGGWDEQYF; CDR3nt: TGTGCCAGCAGCTTAACTAGCGGGGGTTGGGACGAGCAGTACTTC; v_gene: TRBV7-3; j_gene: TRBJ2-7; abundance: -; d_gene: TRBD2
CDR3aa: CASSYPQVFWPQHF; CDR3nt: TGTGCCAGCAGTTACCCACAGGTTTTTTGGCCCCAGCATTTT; v_gene: TRBV6-2/TRBV6-3; j_gene: TRBJ1-5; abundance: -; d_gene: -
CDR3aa: CASSNQGPGNTIYF; CDR3nt: TGTGCCAGCAGTAATCAGGGGCCCGGAAACACCATATATTTT; v_gene: TRBV2; j_gene: TRBJ1-3; abundance: -; d_gene: -
CDR3aa: CASSKQGAPGGNTIYF; CDR3nt: TGTGCCAGCAGCAAACAGGGGGCGCCGGGAGGAAACACCATATATTTT; v_gene: TRBV7-2; j_gene: TRBJ1-3; abundance: few; d_gene: TRBD1
CDR3aa: CASSPGDSYTGELFF; CDR3nt: TGTGCCAGCAGCCCCGGGGACAGTTACACCGGGGAGCTGTTTTTT; v_gene: TRBV11-1; j_gene: TRBJ2-2; abundance: -; d_gene: TRBD1
CDR3aa: CASSLAGGHEQFF; CDR3nt: TGTGCCAGCAGCCTAGCGGGAGGTCATGAGCAGTTCTTC; v_gene: TRBV2; j_gene: TRBJ2-1; abundance: once; d_gene: TRBD2
CDR3aa: CASSAGTLSNQPQHF; CDR3nt: TGTGCCAGCAGCGCCGGGACATTGAGCAATCAGCCCCAGCATTTT; v_gene: TRBV9; j_gene: TRBJ1-5; abundance: -; d_gene: -
CDR3aa: CATHNANTGELFF; CDR3nt: TGTGCCACCCACAACGCGAACACCGGGGAGCTGTTTTTT; v_gene: TRBV6-5; j_gene: TRBJ2-2; abundance: -; d_gene: -
CDR3aa: CASNPGTFTEQFF; CDR3nt: TGTGCCAGCAATCCCGGGACTTTTACTGAGCAGTTCTTC; v_gene: TRBV27; j_gene: TRBJ2-1; abundance: -; d_gene: -
CDR3aa: CASSLGLETYNEQFF; CDR3nt: TGTGCCAGCTCACTGGGACTAGAAACTTACAATGAGCAGTTCTTC; v_gene: TRBV18; j_gene: TRBJ2-1; abundance: few; d_gene: TRBD2
CDR3aa: CASSLGLGRGQETQYF; CDR3nt: TGCGCCAGCAGCTTGGGTCTAGGTAGGGGCCAGGAGACCCAGTACTTC; v_gene: TRBV5-1; j_gene: TRBJ2-5; abundance: -; d_gene: -
CDR3aa: CASGLSWTGYYNSPLHF; CDR3nt: TGTGCTAGTGGTTTGTCTTGGACAGGATACTATAATTCACCCCTCCACTTT; v_gene: TRBV12-5; j_gene: TRBJ1-6; abundance: -; d_gene: TRBD1
CDR3aa: CASSYSPGVEEQYF; CDR3nt: TGTGCCAGCAGTTACTCCCCGGGGGTGGAGGAGCAGTACTTC; v_gene: TRBV6-5; j_gene: TRBJ2-7; abundance: once; d_gene: -
CDR3aa: CASSGQTQYF; CDR3nt: TGTGCCAGCAGTGGGCAGACCCAGTACTTC; v_gene: TRBV2; j_gene: TRBJ2-5; abundance: -; d_gene: -
CDR3aa: CASSPGTTLYGYTF; CDR3nt: TGTGCCAGCAGCCCCGGGACTACCCTCTATGGCTACACCTTC; v_gene: TRBV9; j_gene: TRBJ1-2; abundance: -; d_gene: -
CDR3aa: CASSRDNSGNTIYF; CDR3nt: TGTGCCAGCAGCCGGGACAACTCTGGAAACACCATATATTTT; v_gene: TRBV14; j_gene: TRBJ1-3; abundance: -; d_gene: -
CDR3aa: CASSRRTDTQYF; CDR3nt: TGTGCCAGCAGTCGGCGGACAGATACGCAGTATTTT; v_gene: TRBV7-9; j_gene: TRBJ2-3; abundance: -; d_gene: -
CDR3aa: CASSLAGTQETQYF; CDR3nt: TGTGCCAGCAGTCTAGCGGGGACACAAGAGACCCAGTACTTC; v_gene: TRBV7-3; j_gene: TRBJ2-5; abundance: -; d_gene: TRBD2
CDR3aa: CASSETPNTEAFF; CDR3nt: TGCGCCAGCAGCGAGACACCGAACACTGAAGCTTTCTTT; v_gene: TRBV4-1; j_gene: TRBJ1-1; abundance: -; d_gene: -
CDR3aa: CASSVSGNSYNEQFF; CDR3nt: TGTGCCAGTAGTGTCTCAGGGAACTCCTACAATGAGCAGTTCTTC; v_gene: TRBV19; j_gene: TRBJ2-1; abundance: -; d_gene: -
CDR3aa: CASSPDSVGNTIYF; CDR3nt: TGTGCCAGCAGCCCGGACAGCGTAGGAAACACCATATATTTT; v_gene: TRBV5-5; j_gene: TRBJ1-3; abundance: once; d_gene: -
CDR3aa: CASSLETSSGDYNSPLHF; CDR3nt: TGCGCCAGCAGCTTGGAAACATCGTCAGGGGACTATAATTCACCCCTCCACTTT; v_gene: TRBV5-1; j_gene: TRBJ1-6; abundance: -; d_gene: -
CDR3aa: CASSEYRGNQETQYF; CDR3nt: TGTGCCAGCAGTGAATATCGAGGGAACCAAGAGACCCAGTACTTC; v_gene: TRBV25-1; j_gene: TRBJ2-5; abundance: -; d_gene: -
CDR3aa: CSVPTGLDTDTQYF; CDR3nt: TGCAGCGTTCCAACGGGACTAGACACAGATACGCAGTATTTT; v_gene: TRBV29-1; j_gene: TRBJ2-3; abundance: -; d_gene: TRBD2
CDR3aa: CASSQRGDRSWEKLFF; CDR3nt: TGCGCCAGCAGCCAAAGAGGGGACAGAAGTTGGGAAAAACTGTTTTTT; v_gene: TRBV4-1; j_gene: TRBJ1-4; abundance: -; d_gene: TRBD1
CDR3aa: CASSPDPSTVQPQHF; CDR3nt: TGTGCCAGCAGTCCAGACCCTTCGACTGTTCAACCCCAGCATTTT; v_gene: TRBV6-5; j_gene: TRBJ1-5; abundance: -; d_gene: -
CDR3aa: CASGPQTGEAFF; CDR3nt: TGTGCTAGTGGTCCCCAGACAGGTGAAGCTTTCTTT; v_gene: TRBV12-5; j_gene: TRBJ1-1; abundance: -; d_gene: -
CDR3aa: CASRRGGINNEQFF; CDR3nt: TGTGCCAGCAGGAGGGGGGGTATAAACAATGAGCAGTTCTTC; v_gene: TRBV7-8; j_gene: TRBJ2-1; abundance: -; d_gene: -
CDR3aa: CSGERGLNTEAFF; CDR3nt: TGCAGCGGCGAGAGAGGGCTGAACACTGAAGCTTTCTTT; v_gene: TRBV29-1; j_gene: TRBJ1-1; abundance: -; d_gene: -
CDR3aa: CASSEARGSTDTQYF; CDR3nt: TGTGCCAGCAGTGAAGCGCGGGGCAGCACAGATACGCAGTATTTT; v_gene: TRBV2; j_gene: TRBJ2-3; abundance: -; d_gene: -
CDR3aa: CASSVAGGRLAEAFF; CDR3nt: TGTGCCAGTAGTGTGGCAGGGGGAAGGTTGGCTGAAGCTTTCTTT; v_gene: TRBV19; j_gene: TRBJ1-1; abundance: -; d_gene: TRBD1